This note documents a single T cell receptor (beta chain) sequence. These data come from a study of blood T cell repertoires in COVID-19. Turning to the study itself: Acute and convalescent COVID-19 samples came from the United States, Italy and Spain. Nucleic acid was either cDNA or gDNA, and it came from T cells, B-cell-depleted T cells, or PBMCs.

As handled by the study authors: The assay estimated nucleated cells by amplifying reference gene primers. Libraries were prepared by immunoSEQ multiplex PCR; TCRdb keeps only in-frame clonotypes and omits some of them. V and J calls and clone size are copied from that table; D and trimming were computed from the DNA. The data contain about 70,000 clones, around 86% of them singletons. V was shortened by 0 bases and J by 5 bases, with 10 bases between the two germline ends. Germline CDR1 reads SEHNR; CDR2 reads FQNEAQ (reference sequence). CDR3 length: 15 amino acids. Sequenced material: peripheral blood. V is TRBV7-9 and J is TRBJ1-4; TRBD1 might be the D (6 bases). The clonotype originates from a woman between 18 and 30 years old with acute or convalescent COVID-19. CDR3 nucleotides: TGTGCCAGCAGCTTAGCCGGGGGGCGGAATGAAAAACTGTTTTTT. The encoded protein is CASSLAGGRNEKLFF.